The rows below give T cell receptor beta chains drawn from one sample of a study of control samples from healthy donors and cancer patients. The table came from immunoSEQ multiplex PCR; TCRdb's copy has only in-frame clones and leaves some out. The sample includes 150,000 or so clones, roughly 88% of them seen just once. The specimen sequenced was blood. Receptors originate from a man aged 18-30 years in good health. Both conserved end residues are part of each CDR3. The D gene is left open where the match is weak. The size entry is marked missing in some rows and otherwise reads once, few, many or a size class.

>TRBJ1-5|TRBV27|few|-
CASSLQGGQPQHF
TGTGCCAGCAGTCTACAGGGTGGTCAGCCCCAGCATTTT
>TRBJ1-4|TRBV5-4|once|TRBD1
CASSLPGQGNEKLFF
TGTGCCAGCAGCTTGCCAGGACAGGGTAATGAAAAACTGTTTTTT
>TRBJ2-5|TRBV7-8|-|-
CASSLLEETQYF
TGTGCCAGCAGCTTATTAGAAGAGACCCAGTACTTC
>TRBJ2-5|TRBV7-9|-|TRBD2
CASSLVPGLAGTETQYF
TGTGCCAGCAGCTTAGTTCCGGGACTAGCGGGGACGGAGACCCAGTACTTC
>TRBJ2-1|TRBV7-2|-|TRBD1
CASSLVIGTDYNEQFF
TGTGCCAGCAGCTTAGTTATAGGGACAGACTACAATGAGCAGTTCTTC
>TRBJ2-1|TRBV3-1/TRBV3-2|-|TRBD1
CASSRGTDNEQFF
TGTGCCAGCAGCCGGGGGACAGACAATGAGCAGTTCTTC
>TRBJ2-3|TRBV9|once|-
CASSVGQGPDTQYF
TGTGCCAGCAGCGTAGGTCAGGGCCCCGATACGCAGTATTTT
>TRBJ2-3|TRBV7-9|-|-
CASISRDSNANTQYF
TGTGCCAGCATCTCCCGGGATTCAAACGCAAATACGCAGTATTTT
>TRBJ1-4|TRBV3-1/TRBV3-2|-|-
CASSQDAYTPWTATNEKLFF
TGTGCCAGCAGCCAAGATGCATATACCCCTTGGACAGCAACTAATGAAAAACTGTTTTTT
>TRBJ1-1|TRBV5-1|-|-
CASSLTGAGNTEAFF
TGCGCCAGCAGCCTCACTGGGGCCGGGAACACTGAAGCTTTCTTT
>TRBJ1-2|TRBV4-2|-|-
CASSPRRDYGYTF
TGTGCCAGCAGCCCTCGGAGAGATTATGGCTACACCTTC
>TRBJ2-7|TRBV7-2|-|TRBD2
CASSLERGGGYEQYF
TGTGCCAGCAGCTTAGAACGGGGCGGGGGTTACGAGCAGTACTTC
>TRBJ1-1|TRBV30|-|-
CAWSVKQGANTEAFF
TGTGCCTGGAGTGTGAAGCAAGGGGCTAACACTGAAGCTTTCTTT
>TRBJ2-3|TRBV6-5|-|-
CASKLLTDTQYF
TGTGCCAGCAAGCTTCTCACAGATACGCAGTATTTT
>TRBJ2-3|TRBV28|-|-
CASNIGGANTDTQYF
TGTGCCAGCAATATCGGGGGCGCTAACACAGATACGCAGTATTTT
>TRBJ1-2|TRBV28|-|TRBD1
CASSPWGQPPNYGYTF
TGTGCCAGCAGCCCCTGGGGACAGCCTCCTAACTATGGCTACACCTTC
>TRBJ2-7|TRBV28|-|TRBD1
CASSPGTGVHEQYF
TGTGCCAGCAGTCCTGGGACAGGGGTCCACGAGCAGTACTTC
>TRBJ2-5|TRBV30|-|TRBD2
CAWSVGVAGGRETQYF
TGTGCCTGGAGTGTCGGTGTCGCGGGGGGGCGGGAGACCCAGTACTTC
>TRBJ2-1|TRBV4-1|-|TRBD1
CASSQDGTGGNEQFF
TGCGCCAGCAGCCAAGACGGGACAGGGGGCAATGAGCAGTTCTTC
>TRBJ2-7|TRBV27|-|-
CASSRSWAKNSYEQYF
TGTGCCAGCAGCCGGAGTTGGGCGAAAAACTCCTACGAGCAGTACTTC
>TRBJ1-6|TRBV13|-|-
CASSLVRRIVGDSPLHF
TGTGCCAGCAGCTTAGTAAGGCGGATCGTAGGGGACTCACCCCTCCACTTT
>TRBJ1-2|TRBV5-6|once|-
CASSFGQGRFYTF
TGTGCCAGCAGCTTTGGGCAGGGGCGCTTCTACACCTTC
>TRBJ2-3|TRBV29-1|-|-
CSVNGGEDPDTQYF
TGCAGCGTTAACGGGGGCGAGGACCCGGATACGCAGTATTTT
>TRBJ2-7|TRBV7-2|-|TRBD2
CASSLVRTSGGAYYEQYF
TGTGCCAGCAGCTTAGTCCGAACTAGCGGGGGGGCCTATTACGAGCAGTACTTC
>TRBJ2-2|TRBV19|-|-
CASSFRVATGELFF
TGTGCCAGTAGTTTCAGGGTGGCGACCGGGGAGCTGTTTTTT
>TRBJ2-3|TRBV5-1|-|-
CASSPRGTLLDTQYF
TGCGCCAGCAGCCCTCGAGGGACCCTATTGGATACGCAGTATTTT
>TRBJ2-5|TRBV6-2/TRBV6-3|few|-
CASSYVGLGLTQYF
TGTGCCAGCAGTTACGTAGGTTTGGGTTTGACCCAGTACTTC
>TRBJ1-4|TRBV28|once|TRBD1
CASSSFGTANEKLFF
TGTGCCAGCAGTTCCTTCGGGACAGCGAATGAAAAACTGTTTTTT
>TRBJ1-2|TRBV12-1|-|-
CASSFTRTENYGYTF
TGTGCCAGCAGCTTCACCAGGACGGAAAACTATGGCTACACCTTC
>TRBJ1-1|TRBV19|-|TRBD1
CASSFRDRSTEAFF
TGTGCCAGTAGTTTCCGGGACAGGTCCACTGAAGCTTTCTTT
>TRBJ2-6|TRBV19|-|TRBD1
CASSRDRGALSGANVLTF
TGTGCCAGTAGTAGGGACAGGGGAGCCCTCTCTGGGGCCAACGTCCTGACTTTC
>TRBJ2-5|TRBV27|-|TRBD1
CASSPGQGAFQKYF
TGTGCCAGCAGTCCGGGGCAGGGGGCGTTTCAGAAGTACTTC
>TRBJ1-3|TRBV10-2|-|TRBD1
CASSERTGGSGNTIYF
TGCGCCAGCAGTGAAAGGACAGGGGGCTCTGGAAACACCATATATTTT
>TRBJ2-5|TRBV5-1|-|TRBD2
CASSRVGGGFQETQYF
TGCGCCAGCAGCAGAGTTGGCGGGGGGTTTCAAGAGACCCAGTACTTC
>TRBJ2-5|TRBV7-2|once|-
CASSLGRGGETQYF
TGTGCCAGCAGCTTAGGCAGGGGAGGAGAGACCCAGTACTTC
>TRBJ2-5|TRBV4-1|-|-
CASSRESSFAETQYF
TGCGCCAGCAGCCGTGAATCTTCCTTTGCGGAGACCCAGTACTTC
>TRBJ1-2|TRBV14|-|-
CASSPEQERGGYTF
TGTGCCAGCAGCCCCGAACAGGAACGAGGAGGCTACACCTTC
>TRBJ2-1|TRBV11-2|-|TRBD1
CASSWHRGNEQFF
TGTGCCAGCAGCTGGCACAGGGGCAATGAGCAGTTCTTC
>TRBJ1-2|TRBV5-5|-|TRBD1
CASSLGQGDYGYTF
TGTGCCAGCAGCTTGGGACAGGGGGACTATGGCTACACCTTC
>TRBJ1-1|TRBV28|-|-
CASSFSWKTEAFF
TGTGCCAGCAGTTTCTCTTGGAAGACTGAAGCTTTCTTT
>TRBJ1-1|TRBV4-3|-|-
CASSHDRATEAFF
TGCGCCAGCAGCCACGACCGGGCCACTGAAGCTTTCTTT
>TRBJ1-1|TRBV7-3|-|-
CASSLTTGNTEAFF
TGTGCCAGCAGCCTAACGACGGGGAACACTGAAGCTTTCTTT
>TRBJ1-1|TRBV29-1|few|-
CSARQWTEAFF
TGCAGCGCCAGACAGTGGACTGAAGCTTTCTTT
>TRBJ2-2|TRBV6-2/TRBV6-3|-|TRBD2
CASSYLGLAEGELFF
TGTGCCAGCAGTTACCTGGGACTAGCAGAAGGGGAGCTGTTTTTT
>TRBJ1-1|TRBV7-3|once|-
CASSLSLNTEAFF
TGTGCCAGCAGCTTAAGTTTGAACACTGAAGCTTTCTTT
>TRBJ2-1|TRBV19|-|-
CASSNQGHNEQFF
TGTGCCAGTAGCAACCAGGGGCACAATGAGCAGTTCTTC
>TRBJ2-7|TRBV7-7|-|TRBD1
CASSLDSTGDYEQYF
TGTGCCAGCAGCTTAGATTCGACAGGGGACTACGAGCAGTACTTC
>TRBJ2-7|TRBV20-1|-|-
CSARFAYEQYF
TGCAGTGCTAGATTCGCTTACGAGCAGTACTTC
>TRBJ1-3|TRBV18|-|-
CASSPNSYRTGNTIYF
TGTGCCAGCTCGCCTAATTCCTACAGAACTGGAAACACCATATATTTT
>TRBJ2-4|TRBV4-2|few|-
CASSQDQAGNIQYF
TGTGCCAGCAGCCAAGATCAAGCAGGAAACATTCAGTACTTC
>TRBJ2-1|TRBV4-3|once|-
CASSQARGGDEQFF
TGCGCCAGCAGCCAAGCGAGGGGCGGGGATGAGCAGTTCTTC
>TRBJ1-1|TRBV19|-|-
CASSLQGQTTEAFF
TGTGCCAGTAGTTTACAAGGGCAGACGACTGAAGCTTTCTTT
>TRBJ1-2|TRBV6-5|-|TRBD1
CASSSEGQGVNGYTF
TGTGCCAGCAGTTCCGAGGGACAGGGGGTTAATGGCTACACCTTC
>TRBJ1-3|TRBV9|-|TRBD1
CASSSLKRGTGGGNTIYF
TGTGCCAGCAGCTCACTAAAAAGGGGGACAGGGGGTGGAAACACCATATATTTT
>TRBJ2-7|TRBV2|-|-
CASSEAGTSYEQYF
TGTGCCAGCAGTGAAGCGGGGACCTCCTACGAGCAGTACTTC
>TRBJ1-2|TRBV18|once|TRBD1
CASSYGQDYGYTF
TGTGCCAGCTCGTACGGACAGGACTATGGCTACACCTTC
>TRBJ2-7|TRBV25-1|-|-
CASSEGIAGREQYF
TGTGCCAGCAGTGAAGGCATCGCTGGCCGTGAGCAGTACTTC
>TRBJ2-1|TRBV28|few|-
CASSWTTNEQFF
TGTGCCAGCAGTTGGACCACCAATGAGCAGTTCTTC
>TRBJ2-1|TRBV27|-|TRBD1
CASSLGATGTGSYNEQFF
TGTGCCAGCAGTTTGGGGGCTACCGGGACAGGCTCCTACAATGAGCAGTTCTTC